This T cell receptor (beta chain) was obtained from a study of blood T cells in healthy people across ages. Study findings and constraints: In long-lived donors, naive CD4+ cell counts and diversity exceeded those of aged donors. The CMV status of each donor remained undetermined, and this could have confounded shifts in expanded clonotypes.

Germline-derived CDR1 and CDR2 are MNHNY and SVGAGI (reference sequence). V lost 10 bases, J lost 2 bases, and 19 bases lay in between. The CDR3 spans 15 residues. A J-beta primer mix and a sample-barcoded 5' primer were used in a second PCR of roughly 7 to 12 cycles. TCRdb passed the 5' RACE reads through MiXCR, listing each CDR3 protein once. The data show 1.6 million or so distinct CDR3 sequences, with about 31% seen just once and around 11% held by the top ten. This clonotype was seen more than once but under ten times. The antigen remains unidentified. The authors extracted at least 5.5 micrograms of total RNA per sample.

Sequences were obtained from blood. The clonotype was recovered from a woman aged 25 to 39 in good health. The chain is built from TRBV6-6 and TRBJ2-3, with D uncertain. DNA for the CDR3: TGTGCCACCAAAACCGAGCGCCAAGTCACAGATACGCAGTATTTT. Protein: CATKTERQVTDTQYF.